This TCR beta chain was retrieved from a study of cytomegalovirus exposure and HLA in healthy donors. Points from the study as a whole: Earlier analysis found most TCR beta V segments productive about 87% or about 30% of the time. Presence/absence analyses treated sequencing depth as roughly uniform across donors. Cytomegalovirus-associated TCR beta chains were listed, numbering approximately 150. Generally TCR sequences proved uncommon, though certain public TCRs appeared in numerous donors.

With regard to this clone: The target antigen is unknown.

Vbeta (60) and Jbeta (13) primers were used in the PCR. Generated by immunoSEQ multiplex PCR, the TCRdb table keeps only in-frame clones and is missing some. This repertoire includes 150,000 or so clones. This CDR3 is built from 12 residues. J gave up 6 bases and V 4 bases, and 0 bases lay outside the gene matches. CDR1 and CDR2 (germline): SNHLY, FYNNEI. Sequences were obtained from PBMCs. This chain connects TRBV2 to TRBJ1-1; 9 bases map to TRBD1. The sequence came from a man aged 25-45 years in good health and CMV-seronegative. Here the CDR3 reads CASSGTGAEAFF. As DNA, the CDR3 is TGTGCCAGCAGTGGGACAGGGGCTGAAGCTTTCTTT.